This passage covers 2 T cell receptor beta chains from one sample sequenced in a study of control samples from healthy donors and cancer patients. The table came from immunoSEQ multiplex PCR; TCRdb's copy has only in-frame clones and leaves some out. The data show some 120,000 clones, 80% to 95% seen once. Sequenced sample: blood. Source of these receptors: a man aged 18 to 29 in good health.

The J gene is TRBJ2-7, the V gene TRBV5-1, with a tentative D call TRBD2 (6 bases). Germline V gene sequence: CDR1 SGHRS, CDR2 YFSETQ. With 2 bases removed from V and 2 bases from J, the gap between germline ends came to 17 bases. The CDR3 spans 16 residues. CDR3 in DNA: TGCGCCAGCAGCTTTAACCGGGACTCCTCCCCCTACGAGCAGTACTTC. Protein: CASSFNRDSSPYEQYF.

V is TRBV10-3 and J is TRBJ1-3; D perhaps matches TRBD1 (6 bases). CDR1 and CDR2 from the germline V gene are ENHRY and SYGVKD. This CDR3 is built from 15 residues. V was cut by 5 bases and J by 0 bases, with 11 bases left in between. For the CDR3, the DNA is TGTGCCATCAGTTTGGACAGCGACTCTGGAAACACCATATATTTT. Amino acids: CAISLDSDSGNTIYF.